A single sample is the source of the 9 T cell receptor beta chains below, sequenced in a study of cytomegalovirus exposure and HLA in healthy donors. The PCR made use of 60 Vbeta and 13 Jbeta primers. Measured with immunoSEQ multiplex PCR; TCRdb has only the in-frame clones, and not every one. This table holds over 110,000 clones. The sample was PBMCs. The receptor source for this set is a male donor in good health and CMV-seronegative.

V and J are TRBV5-1 and TRBJ1-1, with TRBD1 identical over 9 bases. The CDR3 is 14 amino acids. V shed 5 bases and J 4 bases; nucleotides not matched to a gene: 6. Germline assignment: CDR1 SGHRS and CDR2 YFSETQ. The DNA of the CDR3 is TGCGCCAGCAGTCCACAGGGGGCAGCCACTGAAGCTTTCTTT. Protein sequence: CASSPQGAATEAFF.

This chain connects TRBV6-5 to TRBJ2-1; D is possibly TRBD1 (5 bases). The germline V gene has CDR1 MNHEY and CDR2 SVGAGI. Trimming cost V 2 bases and J 5 bases, with 7 bases left between them. CDR3 size: 13 residues. The DNA of the CDR3 is TGTGCCAGCAGTTACGACAGTGACAATGAGCAGTTCTTC. Its translation: CASSYDSDNEQFF.

The J gene is TRBJ1-2, the V gene TRBV18; 7 nucleotides line up with TRBD1. Germline CDR1 and CDR2: KGHSH and LQKENI. CDR3 size: 14 residues. With 3 bases clipped from V and 6 bases from J, the junction kept 7 bases outside the gene matches. In DNA form, the CDR3 reads TGTGCCAGCTCACCCATAGGGGGCGCAGATGGCTACACCTTC. It is translated as CASSPIGGADGYTF.

The gene calls are TRBV5-1 and TRBJ2-1; TRBD2 matches 9 bases. With 4 bases clipped from V and 0 bases from J, the junction kept 14 bases outside the gene matches. CDR1 and CDR2 from the germline V gene are SGHRS and YFSETQ. CDR3 length: 19 amino acids. CDR3 nucleotides: TGCGCCAGCAGCCCCGGGGAGCGGGGGGTCCCGAGCTCCTACAATGAGCAGTTCTTC. It is translated as CASSPGERGVPSSYNEQFF.

The V gene is TRBV20-1, the J gene TRBJ2-1; D is uncertain. Trimming left V 0 bases short and J 9 bases short, with 6 bases between. From germline, CDR1 is DFQATT and CDR2 SNEGSKA (reference sequence). This CDR3 has 11 residues. CDR3 residues: CSARESGEQFF. The CDR3 coding sequence is TGCAGTGCTAGAGAGTCCGGTGAGCAGTTCTTC.

With respect to this clone: Other DNA variants within this sample encode the same CDR3. The chain employs TRBV4-1 and TRBJ1-1, with D perhaps matching TRBD1 (6 bases). CDR3 size: 14 residues. Germline lookup yields CDR1 MGHRA and CDR2 YSYEKL. Trimming left V 0 bases short and J 1 base short, with 6 bases between. The CDR3 nucleotides are TGCGCCAGCAGCCAAGACAGGGGGAACACTGAAGCTTTCTTT. As protein: CASSQDRGNTEAFF.

CDR3 region: CASSEPGYAGYTF. Here the CDR3 DNA reads TGTGCCAGCAGTGAACCAGGGTATGCCGGCTACACCTTC. The chain couples TRBV2 to TRBJ1-2, with D possibly being TRBD1 (5 bases). CDR3 size: 13 residues. V was shortened by 2 bases and J by 8 bases, with 12 bases between the two germline ends. Germline V gene data show CDR1 as SNHLY and CDR2 as FYNNEI. The entire variable domain, with the rest obtained from reference TRBV2 and TRBJ1-2, is as follows: EPEVTQTPSHQVTQMGQEVILRCVPISNHLYFYWYRQILGQKVEFLVSFYNNEISEKSEIFDDQFSVERPDGSNFTLKIRSTKLEDSAMYFCASSEPGYAGYTFGSGTRLTVV.

The chain joins TRBV7-9 to TRBJ2-3; 9 bases match TRBD1. V lost 5 bases, J lost 1 base, and 7 bases stayed unmatched. The germline V gene has CDR1 SEHNR and CDR2 FQNEAQ (reference sequence). The length of the CDR3 is 16 residues. CDR3 sequence reads: CASSTDRGGGTDTQYF. CDR3 sequence (DNA): TGTGCCAGCAGCACGGACAGGGGCGGGGGCACAGATACGCAGTATTTT.

The chain carries TRBV30 and TRBJ2-5; 8 nucleotides agree with TRBD2. Trimming cost V 3 bases and J 2 bases; bases outside gene matches: 5. The CDR3 spans 14 residues. The germline V gene has CDR1 GTSNPN and CDR2 SVGIG (reference sequence). CDR3 nucleotide sequence: TGTGCCTGGAGAGTAGCGGGACAACAAGAGACCCAGTACTTC. Its protein is CAWRVAGQQETQYF.